Below are 11 T cell receptor beta chains sequenced from a single sample in a study of identical twins. TCRdb reprocessed the 5' RACE reads with MiXCR, giving one entry per CDR3 protein. The repertoire consists of 1.5 million to 2 million distinct CDR3 sequences, with about 30% occurring once and the leading ten covering less than 0.35%. Sequencing was carried out using cord blood. All receptors come from a newborn girl in good health.

The J gene is TRBJ1-2, the V gene TRBV2; D call uncertain. V was trimmed by 8 bases and J by 5 bases, leaving 18 bases between them. Germline assignment: CDR1 SNHLY and CDR2 FYNNEI. This CDR3 spans 14 amino acids. DNA for the CDR3: TGTGCCAGCGGCGACGAGTTTTTAGCTTATGGCTACACCTTC. It codes for CASGDEFLAYGYTF. The entire variable domain, with the rest obtained from reference TRBV2 and TRBJ1-2, is as follows: EPEVTQTPSHQVTQMGQEVILRCVPISNHLYFYWYRQILGQKVEFLVSFYNNEISEKSEIFDDQFSVERPDGSNFTLKIRSTKLEDSAMYFCASGDEFLAYGYTFGSGTRLTVV.

This clonotype was picked up a small number of times. The rearrangement uses TRBV10-3 and TRBJ2-4; D might be TRBD1 (5 bases). CDR1 and CDR2 (germline): ENHRY, SYGVKD. This CDR3 is built from 16 residues. V dropped 6 bases and J dropped 0 bases, with 15 bases sitting between them. The CDR3 loop is CAISRGAGLAKNIQYF. CDR3 coding DNA: TGTGCCATCAGCCGTGGGGCAGGGCTAGCCAAAAACATTCAGTACTTC.

V is TRBV20-1 and J is TRBJ2-3, with D hard to call. Looked up from germline, CDR1 is DFQATT and CDR2 is SNEGSKA (reference sequence). V was trimmed by 6 bases and J by 4 bases, leaving 17 bases between them. This CDR3 is 14 amino acids long. Here the CDR3 reads CSATPSSRPDTQYF. CDR3 in DNA: TGCAGTGCCACCCCATCATCGCGGCCAGATACGCAGTATTTT.

As regards this clonotype: The junction departs from germline at one end; a sequencing error may be responsible. The chain joins TRBV20-1 to TRBJ2-5; 13 bases agree with TRBD2. This CDR3 is built from 16 residues. Germline CDR1 reads DFQATT; CDR2 reads SNEGSKA (reference sequence). CDR3 residues: CSGRKGTSGNQETQYF. CDR3 nucleotide sequence: TGCAGTGGTAGAAAAGGGACTAGCGGGAACCAAGAGACCCAGTACTTC.

The J gene is TRBJ1-1, the V gene TRBV6-5; D gene unclear. The V and J ends lost 0 bases and 1 base respectively, with 9 bases between them. Germline V gene sequence: CDR1 MNHEY, CDR2 SVGAGI. The CDR3 has 15 residues. CDR3 in amino acids: CASSYSRVSNTEAFF. The CDR3 coding sequence is TGTGCCAGCAGTTACTCGAGAGTTTCGAACACTGAAGCTTTCTTT.

In the case of this clonotype: With a much larger clone just one base away, this may be a read error. The V and J genes are TRBV29-1 and TRBJ2-7; tentatively, D is TRBD1 (6 bases). The CDR3 runs 15 residues. The germline gives CDR1 SQVTM, CDR2 ANQGSEA. CDR3 loop: CSVVLRRGPLYEQCF. In DNA, the CDR3 is TGCAGCGTTGTTCTCCGCAGGGGACCTCTCTACGAGCAGTGCTTC.

This clonotype came up many times. An end of the junction does not agree with germline; a read error may underlie this. The rearrangement uses TRBV5-1 and TRBJ2-1; 11 bases line up with TRBD2. Germline CDR1 reads SGHRS; CDR2 reads YFSETQ. The CDR3 loop spans 15 amino acids. As DNA, the CDR3 is TGTGCCAGCAGTTTCCTAGCGGGAGGAGGGAATGAGCAGTTCTTC. Protein: CASSFLAGGGNEQFF.

This clonotype came up a few times. The gene calls are TRBV2 and TRBJ2-1, with a possible D match to TRBD1 (5 bases). Deletions cut 4 bases from V and 0 bases from J, with 13 bases between. Looked up from germline, CDR1 is SNHLY and CDR2 is FYNNEI. This CDR3 region has 16 residues. The chain's CDR3 is CASSALDTSSYNEQFF. CDR3 coding DNA: TGTGCCAGCAGTGCTCTGGACACCAGCTCCTACAATGAGCAGTTCTTC.

The rearrangement joins TRBV6-6 to TRBJ1-4, with TRBD1 as a possible D gene (6 bases). The length of the CDR3 is 14 residues. The V gene's germline CDR1 is MNHNY and CDR2 SVGAGI (reference sequence). Trimming took off 6 bases at V and 6 bases at J, with 14 bases between the two ends. As DNA, the CDR3 is TGTGCCAGCAGGCGACCCGACAGGCATGAAAAACTGTTTTTT. This translates into CASRRPDRHEKLFF.

This clonotype was detected only a few times. The chain links TRBV21-1 to TRBJ1-6; the table's TRBD1 call for D was not verified on the DNA. TRBV21-1 is reported as a pseudogene. The CDR3 has 21 residues. CDR3 in amino acids: CASSSTKVRPGQRSHNSPLHF. The CDR3 DNA reads TGTGCCAGCAGCTCCACAAAAGTGAGACCGGGCCAAAGGTCCCATAATTCACCCCTCCACTTT.

The chain couples TRBV7-2 to TRBJ2-7, with TRBD2 matching 10 bases. Germline assignment: CDR1 SGHTA and CDR2 FQGNSA. CDR3 length: 16 residues. Unmatched junction bases numbered 9, after V lost 2 bases and J lost 5 bases. The CDR3 sequence: CASSLLGSGGIDEQYF. DNA of the CDR3: TGTGCCAGCAGCTTATTGGGTAGCGGGGGGATCGACGAGCAGTACTTC.